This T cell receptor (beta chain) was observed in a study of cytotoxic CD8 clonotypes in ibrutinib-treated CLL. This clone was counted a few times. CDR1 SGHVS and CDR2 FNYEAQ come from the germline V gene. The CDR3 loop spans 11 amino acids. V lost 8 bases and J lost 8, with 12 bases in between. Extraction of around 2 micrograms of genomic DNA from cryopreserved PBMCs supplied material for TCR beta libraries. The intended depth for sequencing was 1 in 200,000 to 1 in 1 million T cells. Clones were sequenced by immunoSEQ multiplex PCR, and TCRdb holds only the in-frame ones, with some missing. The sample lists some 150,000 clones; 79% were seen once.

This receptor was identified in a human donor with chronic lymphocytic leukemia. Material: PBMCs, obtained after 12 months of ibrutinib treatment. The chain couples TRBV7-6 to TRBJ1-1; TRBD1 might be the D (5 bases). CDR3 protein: CASSRDGEAFF. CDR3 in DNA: TGTGCCAGCTCCCGGGACGGAGAAGCTTTCTTT.